This entry describes one T cell receptor beta chain. The sample originates from a study of shared clonotypes between healthy human individuals. Study-level information: Donor ages ranged 18 to 49 years: a couple of women, a few men.

Profiled with immunoSEQ multiplex PCR; TCRdb holds only in-frame clones, not every one. The data show about 1 million clones, approximately 68% seen once. The V gene's germline CDR1 is SGHRS and CDR2 YFSETQ. The CDR3 runs to 15 residues. V shed 4 bases and J shed 0 bases, with 8 bases lying between them. The TCR originated in a man between 18 and 29 years old in good health. What was sequenced was memory CD4+ T cells sorted from blood. The subset was: CD45RA-negative fraction. V and J are TRBV5-1 and TRBJ2-6; D not certain. In nucleotides, the CDR3 is TGCGCCAGCAGCACACAGAGCTCTGGGGCCAACGTCCTGACTTTC. Translated: CASSTQSSGANVLTF.